This T cell receptor (beta chain) derives from a study of OX40 agonist ivuxolimab in advanced cancers. Looking at the study overall: Patients were around 83% male with ages about 23 to 90, mean 60. Study results and caveats: Among the lowest levels of clonal expansion were found in partial responders at 0.1-3.0 mg/kg. The mean number of expanded clones was higher in CD8+ T cells than in CD4+.

The ends were cut back, 11 bases at V and 8 bases at J, with 18 bases in the middle. The CDR3 runs 12 residues. Germline loops: CDR1 MGHDK, CDR2 SYGVNS. Sequenced by immunoSEQ multiplex PCR; TCRdb stores in-frame clones only, minus some. In the table there are some 73,000 clones, just over 85% of which are singletons. Only one count was recorded for this clone. Its antigen is still unknown. This clonotype was sampled from an adult with an advanced solid tumor such as melanoma, head and neck, liver or kidney cancer. The V gene is TRBV25-1, the J gene TRBJ1-2; TRBD1 is a possible D gene (5 bases). Here the sequenced sample was CD4+ or CD8+ T cells sorted from blood, taken in a trial of the OX40 agonist ivuxolimab. This CDR3 reads CAASGGVGGYTF. The CDR3 DNA follows: TGTGCCGCCTCTGGGGGAGTCGGCGGCTACACCTTC.